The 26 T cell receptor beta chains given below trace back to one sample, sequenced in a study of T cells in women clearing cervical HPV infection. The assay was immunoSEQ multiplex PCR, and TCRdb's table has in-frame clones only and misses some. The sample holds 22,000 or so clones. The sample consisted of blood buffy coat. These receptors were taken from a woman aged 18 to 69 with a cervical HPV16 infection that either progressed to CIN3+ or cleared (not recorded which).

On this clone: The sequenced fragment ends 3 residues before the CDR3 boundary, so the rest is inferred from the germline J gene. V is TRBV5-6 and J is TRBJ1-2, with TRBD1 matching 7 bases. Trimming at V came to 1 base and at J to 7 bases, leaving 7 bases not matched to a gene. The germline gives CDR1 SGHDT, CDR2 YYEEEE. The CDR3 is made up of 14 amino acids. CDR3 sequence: CASSLLRGRFGYTF. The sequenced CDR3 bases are TGTGCCAGCAGCTTGTTAAGGGGGCGCTTTGGC.

The CDR3 bases that were read are TGTGCCAGCAGCCTGACTAGCGGGGGGGCTTTCTACAATGAG. Amino acids: CASSLTSGGAFYNE. In full, the CDR3 reads CASSLTSGGAFYNEQFF. The chain combines TRBV4-2 with TRBJ2-1; 14 nucleotides match TRBD2. Read sequence stops 3 residues before the CDR3 end, and the germline J gene provides the missing end. The ends lost 4 bases at V and 3 bases at J; junction bases unmatched: 5. The CDR3 covers 17 residues. Per germline, CDR1 LGHNA and CDR2 YNFKEQ.

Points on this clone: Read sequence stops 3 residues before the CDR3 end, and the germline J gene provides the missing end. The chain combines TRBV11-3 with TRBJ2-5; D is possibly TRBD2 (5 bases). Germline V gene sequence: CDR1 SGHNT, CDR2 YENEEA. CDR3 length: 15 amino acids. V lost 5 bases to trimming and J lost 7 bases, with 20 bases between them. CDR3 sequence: CASSPDVRGSGTQYF. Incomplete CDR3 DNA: TGTGCCAGCAGCCCCGACGTACGGGGTTCGGGGACC.

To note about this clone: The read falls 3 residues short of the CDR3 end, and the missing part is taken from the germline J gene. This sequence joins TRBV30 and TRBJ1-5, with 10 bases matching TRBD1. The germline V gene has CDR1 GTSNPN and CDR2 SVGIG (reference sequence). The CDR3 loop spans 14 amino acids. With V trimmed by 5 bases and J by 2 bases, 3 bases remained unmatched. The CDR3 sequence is CAWSGTGGNQPQHF. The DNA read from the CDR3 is TGTGCCTGGTCGGGGACAGGGGGCAATCAGCCC.

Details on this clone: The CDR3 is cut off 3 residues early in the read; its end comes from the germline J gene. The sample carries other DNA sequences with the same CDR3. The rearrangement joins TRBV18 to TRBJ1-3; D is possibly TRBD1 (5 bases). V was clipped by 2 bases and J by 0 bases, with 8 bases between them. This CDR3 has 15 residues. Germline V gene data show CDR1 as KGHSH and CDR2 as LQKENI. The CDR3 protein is CASSPEGSSGNTIYF. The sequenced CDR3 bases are TGTGCCAGCTCACCAGAGGGGTCCTCTGGAAACACC.

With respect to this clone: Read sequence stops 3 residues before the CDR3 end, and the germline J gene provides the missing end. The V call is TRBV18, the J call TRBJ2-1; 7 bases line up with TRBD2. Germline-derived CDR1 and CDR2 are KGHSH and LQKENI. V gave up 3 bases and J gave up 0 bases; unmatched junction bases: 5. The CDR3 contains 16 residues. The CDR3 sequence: CASSPIAGDSYNEQFF. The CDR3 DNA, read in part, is TGTGCCAGCTCACCTATAGCGGGCGACTCCTACAATGAG.

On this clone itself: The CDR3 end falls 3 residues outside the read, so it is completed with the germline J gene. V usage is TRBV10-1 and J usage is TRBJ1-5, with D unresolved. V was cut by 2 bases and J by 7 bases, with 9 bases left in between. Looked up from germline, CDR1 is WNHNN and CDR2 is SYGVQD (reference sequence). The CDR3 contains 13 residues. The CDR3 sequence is CASSEGLDQPQHF. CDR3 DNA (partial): TGCGCCAGCAGTGAGGGACTGGACCAGCCC.

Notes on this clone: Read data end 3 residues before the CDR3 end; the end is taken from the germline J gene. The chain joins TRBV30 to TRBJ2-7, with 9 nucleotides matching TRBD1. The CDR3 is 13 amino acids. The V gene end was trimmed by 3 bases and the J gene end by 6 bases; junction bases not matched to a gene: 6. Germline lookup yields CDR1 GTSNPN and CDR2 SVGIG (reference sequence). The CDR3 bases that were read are TGTGCCTGGAGCGCGACAGGGGGTAGCGAG. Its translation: CAWSATGGSE. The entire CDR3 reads CAWSATGGSEQYF.

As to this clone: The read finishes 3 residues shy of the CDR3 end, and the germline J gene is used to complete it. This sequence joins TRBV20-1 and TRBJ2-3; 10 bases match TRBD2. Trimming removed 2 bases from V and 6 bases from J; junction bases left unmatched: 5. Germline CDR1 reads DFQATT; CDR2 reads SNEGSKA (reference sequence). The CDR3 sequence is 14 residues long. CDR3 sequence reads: CSARTSGAMDTQYF. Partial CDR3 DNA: TGCAGTGCTAGAACTAGCGGGGCGATGGATACG.

The sequenced CDR3 bases are TGTGCCTGGAGTGCTAGCATGAACACTGAA. Encoded protein: CAWSASMNTE. The whole CDR3 reads CAWSASMNTEAFF. The chain couples TRBV30 to TRBJ1-1; no definite D call. The CDR3 goes on 3 residues after the read ends, and that part is filled in from the germline J gene. CDR3 length: 13 residues. Germline loops: CDR1 GTSNPN, CDR2 SVGIG (reference sequence). V lost 1 base, J lost 0 bases, and 6 bases lay in between.

The CDR3 bases that were read are TGTGCCAGCAGTCCCTCCAGGGATGGC. It is translated as CASSPSRDG. The entire CDR3 sequence reads CASSPSRDGYTF. The rearrangement uses TRBV28 and TRBJ1-2, with a possible D match to TRBD1 (5 bases). The CDR3 is cut off 3 residues early in the read; its end comes from the germline J gene. V shed 5 bases and J shed 6 bases, with 10 bases lying between them. Germline lookup yields CDR1 MDHEN and CDR2 SYDVKM. The CDR3 is made up of 12 amino acids.

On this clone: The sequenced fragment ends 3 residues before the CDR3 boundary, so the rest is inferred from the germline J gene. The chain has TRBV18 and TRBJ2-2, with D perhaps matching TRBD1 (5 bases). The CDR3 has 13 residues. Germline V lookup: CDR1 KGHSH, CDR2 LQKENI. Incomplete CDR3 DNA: TGTGCCAGCTCGCAAGACAGTAATTCACCG. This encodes CASSQDSNSP. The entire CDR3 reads CASSQDSNSPLFF.

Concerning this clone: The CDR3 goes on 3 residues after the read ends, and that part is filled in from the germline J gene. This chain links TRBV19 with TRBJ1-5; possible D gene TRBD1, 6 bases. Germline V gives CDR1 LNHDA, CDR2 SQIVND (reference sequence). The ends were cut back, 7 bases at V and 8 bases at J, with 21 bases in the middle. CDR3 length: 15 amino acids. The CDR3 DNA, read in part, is TGTGCCAGTACCCCGAGGGGCGGAGGGGGAGAGCCC. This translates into CASTPRGGGGEP. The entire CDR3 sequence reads CASTPRGGGGEPQHF. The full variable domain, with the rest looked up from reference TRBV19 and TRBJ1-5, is DGGITQSPKYLFRKEGQNVTLSCEQNLNHDAMYWYRQDPGQGLRLIYYSQIVNDFQKGDIAEGYSVSREKKESFPLTVTSAQKNPTAFYLCASTPRGGGGEPQHFGDGTRLSIL.

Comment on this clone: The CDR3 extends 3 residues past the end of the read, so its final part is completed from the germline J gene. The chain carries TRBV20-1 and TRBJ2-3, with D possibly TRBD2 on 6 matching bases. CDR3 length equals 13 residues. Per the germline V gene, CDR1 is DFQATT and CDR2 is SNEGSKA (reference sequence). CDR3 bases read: TGCAGTGCTAGAAGTGGGGCGGGGCAGCCG. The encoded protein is CSARSGAGQP. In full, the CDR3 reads CSARSGAGQPQYF.

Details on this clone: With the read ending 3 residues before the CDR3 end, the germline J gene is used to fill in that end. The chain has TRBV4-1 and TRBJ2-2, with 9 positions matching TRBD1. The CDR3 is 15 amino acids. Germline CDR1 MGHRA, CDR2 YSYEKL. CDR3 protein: CASSQLQGANEKLFF. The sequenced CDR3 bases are TGCGCCAGCAGCCAACTACAGGGGGCTAATGAAAAG.

The CDR3 region is CASSRGTAADGYTF. The covered CDR3 bases are TGCGCCAGCAGCCGGGGGACCGCCGCTGATGGC. This rearrangement joins TRBV5-1 to TRBJ1-2, with a weak D call TRBD1 (5 bases). Read sequence stops 3 residues before the CDR3 end, and the germline J gene provides the missing end. The CDR3 consists of 14 residues. V lost 4 bases and J 6 bases, leaving 16 bases between the germline ends. Germline CDR1 is SGHRS and CDR2 is YFSETQ.

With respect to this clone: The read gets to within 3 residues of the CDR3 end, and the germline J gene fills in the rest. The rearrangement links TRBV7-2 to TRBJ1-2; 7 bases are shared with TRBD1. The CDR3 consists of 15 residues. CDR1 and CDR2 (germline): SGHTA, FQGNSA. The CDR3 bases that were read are TGTGCCAGCAGCAGGAGACAGGGAGCGTCCTACGAC. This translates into CASSRRQGASYD. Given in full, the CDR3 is CASSRRQGASYDYTF.

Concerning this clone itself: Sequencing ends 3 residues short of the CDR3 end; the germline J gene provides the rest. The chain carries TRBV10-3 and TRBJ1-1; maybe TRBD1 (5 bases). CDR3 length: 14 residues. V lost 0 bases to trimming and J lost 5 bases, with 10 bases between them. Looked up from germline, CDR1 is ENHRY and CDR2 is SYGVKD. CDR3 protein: CAISESGVRTEAFF. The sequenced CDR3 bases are TGTGCCATCAGTGAGTCAGGGGTGAGAACTGAA.

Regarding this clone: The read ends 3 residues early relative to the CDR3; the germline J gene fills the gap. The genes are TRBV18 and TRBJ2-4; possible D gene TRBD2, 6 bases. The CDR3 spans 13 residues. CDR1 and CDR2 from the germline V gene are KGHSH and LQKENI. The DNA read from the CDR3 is TGTGCCAGCTCACCAGGGGGGAACTATGGT. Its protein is CASSPGGNYG. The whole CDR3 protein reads CASSPGGNYGQYF.

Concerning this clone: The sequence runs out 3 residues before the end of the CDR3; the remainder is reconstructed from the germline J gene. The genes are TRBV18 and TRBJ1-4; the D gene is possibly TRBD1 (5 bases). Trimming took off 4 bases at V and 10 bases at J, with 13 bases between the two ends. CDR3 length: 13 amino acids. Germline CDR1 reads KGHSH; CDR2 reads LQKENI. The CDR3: CASSLGKGRKLFF. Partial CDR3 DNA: TGTGCCAGCTCACTGGGCAAGGGGCGAAAA.

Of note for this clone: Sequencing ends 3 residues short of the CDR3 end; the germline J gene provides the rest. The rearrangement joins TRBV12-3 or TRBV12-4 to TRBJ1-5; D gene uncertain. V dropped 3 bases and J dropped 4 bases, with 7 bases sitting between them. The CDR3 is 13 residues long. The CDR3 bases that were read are TGTGCCAGCAGTTTGGCAGAGAATCAGCCC. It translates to CASSLAENQP. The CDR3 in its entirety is CASSLAENQPQHF.

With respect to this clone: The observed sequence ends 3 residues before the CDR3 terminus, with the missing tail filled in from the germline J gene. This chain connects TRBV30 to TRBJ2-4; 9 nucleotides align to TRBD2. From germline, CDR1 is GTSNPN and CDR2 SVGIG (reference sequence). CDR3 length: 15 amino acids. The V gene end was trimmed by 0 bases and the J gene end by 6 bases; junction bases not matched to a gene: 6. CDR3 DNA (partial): TGTGCCTGGAGTGTACGTGGGACTAGCCGAAACATT. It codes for CAWSVRGTSRNI. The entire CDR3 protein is CAWSVRGTSRNIQYF.

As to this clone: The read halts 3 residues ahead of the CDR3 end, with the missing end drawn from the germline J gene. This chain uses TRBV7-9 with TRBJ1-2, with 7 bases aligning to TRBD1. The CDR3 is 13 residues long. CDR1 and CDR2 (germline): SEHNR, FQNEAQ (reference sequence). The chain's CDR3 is CASSHGGGKGYTF. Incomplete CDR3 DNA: TGTGCCAGCAGCCATGGAGGGGGCAAAGGC.

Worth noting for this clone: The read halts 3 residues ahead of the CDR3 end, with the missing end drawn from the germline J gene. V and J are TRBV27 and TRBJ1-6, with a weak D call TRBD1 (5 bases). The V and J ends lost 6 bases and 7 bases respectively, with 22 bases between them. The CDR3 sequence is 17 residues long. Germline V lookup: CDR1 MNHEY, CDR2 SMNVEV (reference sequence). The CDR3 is CASSPIIRGTRNSPLHF. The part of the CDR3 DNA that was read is TGTGCCAGCAGCCCTATCATTCGGGGGACGAGAAATTCACCC.

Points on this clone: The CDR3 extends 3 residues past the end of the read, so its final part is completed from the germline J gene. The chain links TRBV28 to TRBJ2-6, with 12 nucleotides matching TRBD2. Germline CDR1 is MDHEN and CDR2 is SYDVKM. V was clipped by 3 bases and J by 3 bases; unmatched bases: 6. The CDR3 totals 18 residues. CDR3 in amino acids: CASSFSSSGGDGANVLTF. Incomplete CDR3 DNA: TGTGCCAGCAGTTTTAGCTCTAGCGGGGGGGATGGGGCCAACGTC.

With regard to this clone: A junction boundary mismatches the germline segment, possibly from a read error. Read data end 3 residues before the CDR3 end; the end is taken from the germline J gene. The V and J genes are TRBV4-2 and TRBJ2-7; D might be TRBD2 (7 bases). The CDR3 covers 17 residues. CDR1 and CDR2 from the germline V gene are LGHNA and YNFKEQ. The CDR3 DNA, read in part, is TGCGCCAGCAGCTTAGGGGGGGGCGGGAAAGGGGACTACGAG. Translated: CASSLGGGGKGDYE. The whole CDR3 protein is CASSLGGGGKGDYEQYF.